This TCR beta chain was captured in a study of early T cells in non-severe SARS-CoV-2 infection. For the study at large: Bulk RNA from unsorted whole blood was sequenced; chains were unpaired. Study results and caveats: The study's VDJdb matching favored anti-spike CD8 responses and missed private and CD4 specificities.

Each cDNA molecule carried a unique molecular identifier. TCRdb reanalysed the 5' RACE reads using MiXCR and keeps one entry per CDR3 protein. Of about 60,000 distinct CDR3 sequences in the sample, roughly 12% are singletons; the top ten hold 3% to 4.5%. Germline V CDR1 and CDR2: DFQATT, SNEGSKA (reference sequence). CDR3 length: 14 residues. Trimming removed 0 bases from V and 9 bases from J; junction bases left unmatched: 9. Only a few counts were recorded for this clonotype. Its specificity is not known. V is TRBV20-1 and J is TRBJ2-3, with 7 bases matching TRBD2. This receptor was taken from an adult who was a healthcare worker with PCR-confirmed SARS-CoV-2 infection or an uninfected control (not recorded which). The specimen sequenced was whole blood. The CDR3 protein is CSARDQAGRGTQYF. The CDR3 DNA reads TGCAGTGCTAGAGATCAGGCGGGGCGGGGGACGCAGTATTTT.